This T cell receptor beta chain was observed in a study of cytomegalovirus exposure and HLA in healthy donors. Trimming left V 10 bases short and J 1 base short, with 16 bases between. The CDR3 spans 14 residues. From germline, CDR1 is SGHVS and CDR2 FNYEAQ. Primers: 60 Vbeta forward and 13 Jbeta reverse. Assay: immunoSEQ multiplex PCR; the TCRdb copy retains only in-frame clones and omits some. The sample has roughly 86,000 clones; around 77% are singletons. The chain links TRBV7-6 to TRBJ1-1, with unresolved D. The origin of this receptor is a man aged 50 or older in good health and CMV-seropositive. Material for sequencing was PBMCs. As DNA, the CDR3 is TGTGCCACTACTGAACAGTTAGGGAACACTGAAGCTTTCTTT. Amino acids: CATTEQLGNTEAFF.